This T cell receptor (beta chain) was found in a study of cytomegalovirus exposure and HLA in healthy donors. Germline-derived CDR1 and CDR2 are SNHLY and FYNNEI. The CDR3 extends over 15 amino acids. The V gene end was trimmed by 4 bases and the J gene end by 3 bases; junction bases not matched to a gene: 8. Assay: immunoSEQ multiplex PCR; the TCRdb copy retains only in-frame clones and omits some. The repertoire holds approximately 54,000 clones, more than 70% seen once, with 8.4% in the top ten. The sequence was collected from a woman between 18 and 29 years old in good health and CMV-seropositive. This chain joins TRBV2 and TRBJ2-7; 8 bases agree with TRBD1. The specimen was PBMCs. The CDR3 loop is CASSVSETGDYEQYF. The CDR3 nucleotides are TGTGCCAGCAGTGTCTCCGAGACAGGGGACTACGAGCAGTACTTC.